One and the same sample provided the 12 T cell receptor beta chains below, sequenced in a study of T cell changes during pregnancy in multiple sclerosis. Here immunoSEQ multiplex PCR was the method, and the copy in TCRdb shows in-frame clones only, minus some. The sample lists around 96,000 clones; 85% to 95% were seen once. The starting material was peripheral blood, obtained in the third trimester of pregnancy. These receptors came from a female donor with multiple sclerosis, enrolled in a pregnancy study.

CDR3 protein: CASSAPSGRATGELFF. The DNA of the CDR3 is TGTGCCAGCAGCGCCCCTAGCGGGAGGGCCACCGGGGAGCTGTTTTTT. The chain carries TRBV2 and TRBJ2-2; 12 nucleotides match TRBD2. Germline CDR1 is SNHLY and CDR2 is FYNNEI. The ends lost 6 bases at V and 4 bases at J; junction bases unmatched: 6. The CDR3 length is 16 residues.

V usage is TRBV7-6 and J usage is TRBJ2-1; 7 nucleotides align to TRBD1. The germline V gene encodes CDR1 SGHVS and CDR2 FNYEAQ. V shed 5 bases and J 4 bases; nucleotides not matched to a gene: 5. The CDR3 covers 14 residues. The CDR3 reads CASSRDRLYNEQFF. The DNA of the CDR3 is TGTGCCAGCAGCCGGGACAGACTATACAATGAGCAGTTCTTC.

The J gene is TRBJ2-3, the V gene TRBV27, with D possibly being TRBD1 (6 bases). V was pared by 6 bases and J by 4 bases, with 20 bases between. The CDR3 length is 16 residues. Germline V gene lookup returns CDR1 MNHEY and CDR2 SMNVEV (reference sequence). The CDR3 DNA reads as TGTGCCAGCAGGGCAGACAGGTCCGGGGTAGCAGATACGCAGTATTTT. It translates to CASRADRSGVADTQYF.

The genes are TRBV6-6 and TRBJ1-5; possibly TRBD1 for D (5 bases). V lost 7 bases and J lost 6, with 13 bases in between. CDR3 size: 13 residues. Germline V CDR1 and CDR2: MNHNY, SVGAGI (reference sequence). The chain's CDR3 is CASTNSGIQPQHF. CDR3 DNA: TGTGCCAGCACCAATTCAGGGATTCAGCCCCAGCATTTT.

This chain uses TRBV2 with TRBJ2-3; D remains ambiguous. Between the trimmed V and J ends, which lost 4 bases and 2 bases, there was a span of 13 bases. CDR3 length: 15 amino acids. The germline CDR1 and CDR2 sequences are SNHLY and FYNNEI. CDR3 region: CASSAYLLLTDTQYF. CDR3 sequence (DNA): TGTGCCAGCAGTGCCTACTTACTCCTCACAGATACGCAGTATTTT.

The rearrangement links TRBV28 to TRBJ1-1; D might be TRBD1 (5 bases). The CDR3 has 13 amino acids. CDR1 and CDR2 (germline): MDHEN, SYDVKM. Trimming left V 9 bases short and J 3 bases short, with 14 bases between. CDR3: CASQGAPDTEAFF. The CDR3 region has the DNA TGTGCCAGTCAAGGGGCGCCGGACACTGAAGCTTTCTTT.

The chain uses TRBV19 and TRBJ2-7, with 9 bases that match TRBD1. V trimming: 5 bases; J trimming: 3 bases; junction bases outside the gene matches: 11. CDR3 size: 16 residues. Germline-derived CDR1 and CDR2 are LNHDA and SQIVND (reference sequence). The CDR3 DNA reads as TGTGCCAGTAGTCCCGGGACAGGGTCCGTCAGCTACGAGCAGTACTTC. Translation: CASSPGTGSVSYEQYF.

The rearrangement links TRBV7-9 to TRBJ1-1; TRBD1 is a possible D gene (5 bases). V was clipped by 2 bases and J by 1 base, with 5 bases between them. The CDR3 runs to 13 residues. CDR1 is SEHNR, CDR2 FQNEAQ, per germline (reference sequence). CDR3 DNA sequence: TGTGCCAGCAGCTTAACAGGGAACACTGAAGCTTTCTTT. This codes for CASSLTGNTEAFF.

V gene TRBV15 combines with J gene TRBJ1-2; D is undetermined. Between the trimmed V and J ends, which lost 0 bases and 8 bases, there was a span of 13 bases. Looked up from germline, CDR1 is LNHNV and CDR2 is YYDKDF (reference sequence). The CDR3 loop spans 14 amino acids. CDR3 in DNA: TGTGCCACCAGCAGAGATAGAAGCGAACGAGGCTACACCTTC. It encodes CATSRDRSERGYTF.

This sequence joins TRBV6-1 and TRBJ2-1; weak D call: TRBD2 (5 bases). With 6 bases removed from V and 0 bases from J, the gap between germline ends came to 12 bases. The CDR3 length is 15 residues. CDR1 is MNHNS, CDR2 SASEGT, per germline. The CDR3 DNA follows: TGTGCCAGCAGGCGCGGGCCGAGCTCCTACAATGAGCAGTTCTTC. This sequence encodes CASRRGPSSYNEQFF.

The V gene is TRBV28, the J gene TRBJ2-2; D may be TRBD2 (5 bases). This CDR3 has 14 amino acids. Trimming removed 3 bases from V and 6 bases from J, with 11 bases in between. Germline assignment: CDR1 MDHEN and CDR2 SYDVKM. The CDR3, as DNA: TGTGCCAGCAGTTTTTACCGGGGAGCCGGGGAGCTGTTTTTT. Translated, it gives CASSFYRGAGELFF.

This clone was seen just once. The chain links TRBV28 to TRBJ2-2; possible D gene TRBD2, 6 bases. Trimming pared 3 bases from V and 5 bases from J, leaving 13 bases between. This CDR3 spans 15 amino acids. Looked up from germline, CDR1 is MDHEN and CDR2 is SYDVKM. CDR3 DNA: TGTGCCAGCAGTTTGGCAGGGAGGTCGACCGGGGAGCTGTTTTTT. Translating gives CASSLAGRSTGELFF. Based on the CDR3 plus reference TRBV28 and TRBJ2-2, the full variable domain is DVKVTQSSRYLVKRTGEKVFLECVQDMDHENMFWYRQDPGLGLRLIYFSYDVKMKEKGDIPEGYSVSREKKERFSLILESASTNQTSMYLCASSLAGRSTGELFFGEGSRLTVL.